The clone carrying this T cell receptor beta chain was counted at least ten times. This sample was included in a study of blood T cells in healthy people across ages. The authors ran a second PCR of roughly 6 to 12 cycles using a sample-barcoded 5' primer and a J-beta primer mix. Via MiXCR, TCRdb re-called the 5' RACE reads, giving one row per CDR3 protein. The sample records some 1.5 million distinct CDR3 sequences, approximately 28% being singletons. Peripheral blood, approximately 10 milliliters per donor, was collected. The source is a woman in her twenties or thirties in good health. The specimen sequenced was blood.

Written as DNA, the CDR3 is TGTGCCAGCATTCCCGGGTTCTACGGGCGGTACGAGCAGTACTTC. Protein product: CASIPGFYGRYEQYF. The J gene is TRBJ2-7, the V gene TRBV6-1; D gene uncertain. V was cut by 7 bases and J by 4 bases, with 20 bases left in between. The germline V gene encodes CDR1 MNHNS and CDR2 SASEGT. The CDR3 has 15 residues.